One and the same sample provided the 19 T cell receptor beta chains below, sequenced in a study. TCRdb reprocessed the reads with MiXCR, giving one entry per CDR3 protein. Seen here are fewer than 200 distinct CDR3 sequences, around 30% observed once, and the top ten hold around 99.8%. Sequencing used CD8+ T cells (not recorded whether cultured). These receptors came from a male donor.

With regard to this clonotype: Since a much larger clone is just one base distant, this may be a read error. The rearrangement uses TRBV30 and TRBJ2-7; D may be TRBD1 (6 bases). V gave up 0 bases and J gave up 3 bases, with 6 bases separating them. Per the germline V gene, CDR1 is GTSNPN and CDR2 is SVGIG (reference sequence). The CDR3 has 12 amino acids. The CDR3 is CAWSVGGYEQYF. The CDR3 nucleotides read TGTGCCTGGAGTGTAGGGGGCTACGAGCAGTACTTC. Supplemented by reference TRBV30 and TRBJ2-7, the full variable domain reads SQTIHQWPATLVQPVGSPLSLECTVEGTSNPNLYWYRQAAGRGLQLLFYSVGIGQISSEVPQNLSASRPQDRQFILSSKKLLLSDSGFYLCAWSVGGYEQYFGPGTRLTVT.

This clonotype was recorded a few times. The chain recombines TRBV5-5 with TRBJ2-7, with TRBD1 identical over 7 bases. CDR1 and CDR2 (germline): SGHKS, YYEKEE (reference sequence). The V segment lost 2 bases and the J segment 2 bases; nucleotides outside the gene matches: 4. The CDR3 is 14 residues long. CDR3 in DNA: TGTGCCAGCAGCTTTAGGGGGCCCCCCTACGAGCAGTACTTC. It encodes CASSFRGPPYEQYF.

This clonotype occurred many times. CDR3 nucleotide sequence: TGCGCCAGCAGTGACATCCAGGCGAACACTGAAGCTTTCTTT. Its translation is CASSDIQANTEAFF. The chain carries TRBV10-2 and TRBJ1-1; D remains ambiguous. The CDR3 sequence is 14 residues long. The V end was cut by 3 bases, the J end by 1 base, with 9 bases between. CDR1 WSHSY and CDR2 SAAADI come from the germline V gene.

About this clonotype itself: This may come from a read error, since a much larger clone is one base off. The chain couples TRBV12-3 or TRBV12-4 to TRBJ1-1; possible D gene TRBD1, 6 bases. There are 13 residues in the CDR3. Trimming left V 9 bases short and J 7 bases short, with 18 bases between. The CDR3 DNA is TGTGCCAGTCAAACCGCCCTACAGGGTGAAGCTTTCTTT. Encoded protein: CASQTALQGEAFF.

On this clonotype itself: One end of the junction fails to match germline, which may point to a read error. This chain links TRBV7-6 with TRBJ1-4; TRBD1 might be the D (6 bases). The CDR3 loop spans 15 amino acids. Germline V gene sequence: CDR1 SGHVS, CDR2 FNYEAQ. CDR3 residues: CGSLAPGATNEKLSF. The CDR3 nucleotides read TGTGGCAGCTTAGCCCCAGGGGCCACTAATGAAAAACTGTCTTTT.

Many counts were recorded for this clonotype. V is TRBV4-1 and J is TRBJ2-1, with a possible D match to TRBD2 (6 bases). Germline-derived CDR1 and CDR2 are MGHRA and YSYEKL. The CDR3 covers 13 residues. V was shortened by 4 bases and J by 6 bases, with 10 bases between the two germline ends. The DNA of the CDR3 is TGCGCCAGCAGCCCCCTGGGAGGCAATGAGCAGTTCTTC. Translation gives CASSPLGGNEQFF.

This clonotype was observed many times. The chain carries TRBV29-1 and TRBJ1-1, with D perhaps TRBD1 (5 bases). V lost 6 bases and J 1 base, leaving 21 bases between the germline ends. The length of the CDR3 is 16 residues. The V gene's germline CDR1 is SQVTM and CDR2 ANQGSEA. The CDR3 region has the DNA TGCAGCGTGGAGGGTGGGACCGACTATGAGAACACTGAAGCTTTCTTT. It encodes CSVEGGTDYENTEAFF.

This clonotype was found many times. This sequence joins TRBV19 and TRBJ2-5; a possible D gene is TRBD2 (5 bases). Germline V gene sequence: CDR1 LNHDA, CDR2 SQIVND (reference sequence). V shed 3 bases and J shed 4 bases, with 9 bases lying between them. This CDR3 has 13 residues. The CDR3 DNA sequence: TGTGCCAGTAGTATGAGGGCCGCAGAGACCCAGTACTTC. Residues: CASSMRAAETQYF.

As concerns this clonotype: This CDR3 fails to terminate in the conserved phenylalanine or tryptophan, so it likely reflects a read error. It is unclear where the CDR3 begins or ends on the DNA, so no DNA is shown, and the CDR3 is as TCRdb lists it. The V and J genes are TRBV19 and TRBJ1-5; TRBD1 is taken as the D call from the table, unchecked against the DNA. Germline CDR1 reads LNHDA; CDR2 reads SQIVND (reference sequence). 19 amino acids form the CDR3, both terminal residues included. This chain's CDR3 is CASSILDVSWTGSNQPQLC.

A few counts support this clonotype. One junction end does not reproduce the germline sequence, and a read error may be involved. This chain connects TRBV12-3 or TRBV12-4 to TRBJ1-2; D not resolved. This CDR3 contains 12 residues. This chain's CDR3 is CASSSVYYGYFF. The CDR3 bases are TGTGCTTCTTCCTCGGTGTACTATGGCTACTTCTTC.

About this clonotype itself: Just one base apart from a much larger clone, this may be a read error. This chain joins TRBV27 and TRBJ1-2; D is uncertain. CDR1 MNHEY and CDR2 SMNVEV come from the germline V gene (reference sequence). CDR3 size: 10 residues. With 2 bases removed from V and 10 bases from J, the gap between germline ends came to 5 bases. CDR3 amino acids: CASSLGDYTF. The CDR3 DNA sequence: TGTGCCAGCAGTTTAGGTGACTACACCTTC.

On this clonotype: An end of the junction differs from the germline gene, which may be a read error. The CDR3 coding sequence is TGTGCCAGTAGTATTAGGGCCGCAGAGACCCGGTACTTC. Protein product: CASSIRAAETRYF. V is TRBV19 and J is TRBJ2-5; D gene unclear. This CDR3 contains 13 residues. Germline values: CDR1 LNHDA, CDR2 SQIVND (reference sequence).

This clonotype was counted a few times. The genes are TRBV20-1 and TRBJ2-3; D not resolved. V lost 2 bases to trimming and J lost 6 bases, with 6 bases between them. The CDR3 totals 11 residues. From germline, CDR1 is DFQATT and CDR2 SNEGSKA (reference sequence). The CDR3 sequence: CSARSLDTQYF. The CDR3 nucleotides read TGCAGTGCTAGAAGCCTCGATACGCAGTATTTT.

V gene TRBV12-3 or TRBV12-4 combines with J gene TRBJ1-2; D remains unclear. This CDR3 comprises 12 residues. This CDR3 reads CASSPAQYGYTF. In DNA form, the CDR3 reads TGTGCTTCTTCCCCGGCGCAGTATGGCTACACCTTC.

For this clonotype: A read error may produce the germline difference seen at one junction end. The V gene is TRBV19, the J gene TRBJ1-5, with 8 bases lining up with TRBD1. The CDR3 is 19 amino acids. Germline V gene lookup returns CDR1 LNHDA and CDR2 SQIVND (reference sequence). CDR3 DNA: TGTGCCAGCAGTATCCTTGATGTCCCCTGGACAGGGAGCAATCAGCCCCAGCTTTTT. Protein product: CASSILDVPWTGSNQPQLF.

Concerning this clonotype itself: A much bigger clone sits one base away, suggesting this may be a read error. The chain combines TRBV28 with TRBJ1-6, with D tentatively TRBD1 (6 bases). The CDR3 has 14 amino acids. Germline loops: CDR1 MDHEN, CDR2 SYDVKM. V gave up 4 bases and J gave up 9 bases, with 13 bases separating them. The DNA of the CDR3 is TGTGCCAGCAGTTCCGGCAGGGGAGGTTCACCCCTCCACTTT. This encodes CASSSGRGGSPLHF.

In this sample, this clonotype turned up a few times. The CDR3 region is CASSPTGANVLTF. In DNA, the CDR3 is TGTGCCAGCTCGCCGACCGGGGCCAACGTCCTGACTTTC. The chain uses TRBV18 and TRBJ2-6; no reliable D call. CDR1 is KGHSH and CDR2 is LQKENI in the germline V gene. The CDR3 covers 13 residues. V lost 6 bases, J lost 4 bases, and 7 bases lay in between.

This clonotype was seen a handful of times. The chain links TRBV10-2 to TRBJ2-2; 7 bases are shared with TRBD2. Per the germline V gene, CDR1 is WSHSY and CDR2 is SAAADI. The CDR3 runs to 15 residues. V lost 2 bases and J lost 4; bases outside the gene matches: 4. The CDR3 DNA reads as TGCGCCAGCAGTGAGGGGACTATCTCCACCGGGGAGCTGTTTTTT. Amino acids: CASSEGTISTGELFF.

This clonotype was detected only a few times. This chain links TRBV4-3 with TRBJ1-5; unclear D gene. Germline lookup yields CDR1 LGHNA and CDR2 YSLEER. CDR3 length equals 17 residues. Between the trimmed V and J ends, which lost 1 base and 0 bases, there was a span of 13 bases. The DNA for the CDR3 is TGCGCCAGCAGCCAAGGTCCTGGGCCAAATAGCAATCAGCCCCAGCATTTT. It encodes CASSQGPGPNSNQPQHF.